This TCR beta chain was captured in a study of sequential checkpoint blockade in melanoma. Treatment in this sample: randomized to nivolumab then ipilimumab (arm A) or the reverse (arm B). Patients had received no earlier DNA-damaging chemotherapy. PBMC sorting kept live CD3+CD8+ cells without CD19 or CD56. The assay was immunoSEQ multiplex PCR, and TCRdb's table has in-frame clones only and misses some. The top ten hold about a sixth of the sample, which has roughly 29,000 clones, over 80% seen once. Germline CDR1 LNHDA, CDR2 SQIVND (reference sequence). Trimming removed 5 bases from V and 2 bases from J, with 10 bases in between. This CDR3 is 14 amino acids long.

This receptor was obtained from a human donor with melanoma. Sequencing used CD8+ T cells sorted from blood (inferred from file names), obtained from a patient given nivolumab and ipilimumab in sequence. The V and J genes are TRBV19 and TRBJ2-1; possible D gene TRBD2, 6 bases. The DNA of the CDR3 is TGTGCCAGTAGTCCCGGGACTGCCTACAATGAGCAGTTCTTC. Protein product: CASSPGTAYNEQFF.